These 17 T cell receptor beta chains share one sample of origin, sequenced in a study of T-cell memory formation after mild COVID-19 (dated by TCRdb to about 2021). Library creation used 5' RACE. For sequencing, an Illumina NovaSeq 6000 was employed. In-frame beta chains were kept once TCRdb had trimmed the public reads at Q25 with fastp and called clones with MiXCR. Entries that share a CDR3 protein sequence are merged under the most common genes and DNA. The sample table contains about 290,000 distinct CDR3 sequences; only one count was recorded for more than 15% of them. The top ten clonotypes cover roughly a fifth of the sample. The sample comprised PBMCs or a T cell subset sorted from them (not recorded which). Source of these receptors: a man between 18 and 29 years old who had mild COVID-19 (a few samples of this study predate the infection). The sample titles of this study are shuffled in the database, so cell type and time point are left out; the donor was told from shared clones.

This clonotype was found many times. The V call is TRBV12-3 or TRBV12-4, the J call TRBJ2-1, with D possibly being TRBD1 or TRBD2 (5 bases each). V shed 8 bases and J shed 5 bases, with 13 bases lying between them. The CDR3 length is 13 residues. CDR3 loop: CASAEGWNNEQFF. DNA of the CDR3: TGTGCCAGCGCCGAGGGGTGGAACAATGAGCAGTTCTTC.

This clonotype turned up a few times. V and J are TRBV7-9 and TRBJ2-5, with 7 bases aligning to TRBD1. The germline CDR1 and CDR2 sequences are SEHNR and FQNEAQ (reference sequence). This CDR3 contains 13 residues. J was trimmed by 3 bases and V by 4 bases; bases with no gene match: 2. DNA for the CDR3: TGTGCCAGCAGCTCCACAGGGGAAGAGACCCAGTACTTC. Encoded protein: CASSSTGEETQYF.

This clonotype was seen a handful of times. The chain couples TRBV6-2 or TRBV6-3 to TRBJ2-5; 7 bases align to TRBD1. Germline CDR1 and CDR2: MNHEY and SVGEGT. The CDR3 is 15 amino acids. V was pared by 2 bases and J by 8 bases, with 11 bases of the junction left unmatched. The CDR3 region is CASSYEGQLQGTQYF. CDR3 nucleotides: TGTGCCAGCAGTTACGAGGGACAGCTTCAAGGAACCCAGTACTTC.

The V gene is TRBV4-3, the J gene TRBJ2-1, with D maybe TRBD1 (6 bases). The length of the CDR3 is 16 residues. The germline V gene encodes CDR1 LGHNA and CDR2 YSLEER. V lost 0 bases to trimming and J lost 4 bases, with 13 bases between them. The CDR3 loop is CASSQDSTGRYNEQFF. The CDR3 bases are TGCGCCAGCAGCCAAGATTCGACAGGCCGATACAATGAGCAGTTCTTC.

This clonotype was picked up a small number of times. V is TRBV18 and J is TRBJ2-1; D not certain. V was cut by 3 bases and J by 0 bases, with 9 bases left in between. CDR1 and CDR2 (germline): KGHSH, LQKENI. This CDR3 is 15 amino acids long. DNA of the CDR3: TGTGCCAGCTCACCGATCTGGAGCTCCTACAATGAGCAGTTCTTC. Its protein product is CASSPIWSSYNEQFF. The entire variable domain, with the rest obtained from reference TRBV18 and TRBJ2-1, is as follows: NAGVMQNPRHLVRRRGQEARLRCSPMKGHSHVYWYRQLPEEGLKFMVYLQKENIIDESGMPKERFSAEFPKEGPSILRIQQVVRGDSAAYFCASSPIWSSYNEQFFGPGTRLTVL.

In its sample, this clonotype was seen a few times. V and J are TRBV6-6 and TRBJ2-7; a possible D gene is TRBD1 (6 bases). Germline V gene lookup returns CDR1 MNHNY and CDR2 SVGAGI (reference sequence). Trimming took 2 bases from V and 7 from J, leaving 15 bases between them. The CDR3 is 14 residues long. CDR3 residues: CASSYDSGEGEQYV. The CDR3 coding sequence is TGTGCCAGCAGTTACGACTCAGGGGAAGGAGAGCAGTACGTC.

CDR3 amino acids: CASRLAHSYNEQFF. In nucleotides, the CDR3 is TGCGCCAGCCGACTAGCGCACTCCTACAATGAGCAGTTCTTC. V and J are TRBV5-1 and TRBJ2-1; TRBD2 matches at 8 bases. The CDR3 covers 14 residues. Germline V gene sequence: CDR1 SGHRS, CDR2 YFSETQ. With V trimmed by 7 bases and J by 0 bases, 3 bases remained unmatched.

This clonotype was counted only a few times. The chain uses TRBV7-9 and TRBJ2-3; 10 positions agree with TRBD1. CDR3 length: 16 residues. The germline gives CDR1 SEHNR, CDR2 FQNEAQ (reference sequence). Unmatched junction bases numbered 7, after V lost 5 bases and J lost 2 bases. CDR3 protein: CASSGRQGAFTDTQYF. CDR3 bases: TGTGCCAGCAGCGGCAGACAGGGGGCTTTCACAGATACGCAGTATTTT.

As DNA, the CDR3 is TGTGCCAGCAGCTTCGCCCCCAGGGACGGCTACACCTTC. This gives the protein CASSFAPRDGYTF. The J gene is TRBJ1-2, the V gene TRBV7-9; TRBD1 is a possible D gene (5 bases). V dropped 3 bases and J dropped 8 bases, with 13 bases sitting between them. The CDR3 contains 13 residues. CDR1 SEHNR and CDR2 FQNEAQ come from the germline V gene (reference sequence). The complete variable domain, with remaining parts taken from reference TRBV7-9 and TRBJ1-2, reads DTGVSQNPRHKITKRGQNVTFRCDPISEHNRLYWYRQTLGQGPEFLTYFQNEAQLEKSRLLSDRFSAERPKGSFSTLEIQRTEQGDSAMYLCASSFAPRDGYTFGSGTRLTVV.

This clonotype turned up a few times. The rearrangement uses TRBV5-1 and TRBJ2-2; tentatively, D is TRBD1 (7 bases). The length of the CDR3 is 14 residues. V was trimmed by 5 bases and J by 4 bases, leaving 12 bases between them. Germline CDR1 reads SGHRS; CDR2 reads YFSETQ. The CDR3 loop reads CASSPQGGTGELFF. Here the CDR3 DNA reads TGCGCCAGCAGTCCGCAGGGGGGCACCGGGGAGCTGTTTTTT. The full variable domain, with the rest looked up from reference TRBV5-1 and TRBJ2-2, is KAGVTQTPRYLIKTRGQQVTLSCSPISGHRSVSWYQQTPGQGLQFLFEYFSETQRNKGNFPGRFSGRQFSNSRSEMNVSTLELGDSALYLCASSPQGGTGELFFGEGSRLTVL.

This clonotype was seen more than once but under ten times. This chain uses TRBV5-6 with TRBJ1-1; no definite D call. V lost 1 base, J lost 4 bases, and 8 bases lay in between. The CDR3 spans 13 residues. CDR1 and CDR2 (germline): SGHDT, YYEEEE. The CDR3 sequence: CASSLLGSTEAFF. The CDR3 coding sequence is TGTGCCAGCAGCTTGCTAGGGAGCACTGAAGCTTTCTTT. Using reference TRBV5-6 and TRBJ1-1 for the parts outside the CDR3, the full variable domain is DAGVTQSPTHLIKTRGQQVTLRCSPKSGHDTVSWYQQALGQGPQFIFQYYEEEERQRGNFPDRFSGHQFPNYSSELNVNALLLGDSALYLCASSLLGSTEAFFGQGTRLTVV.

This chain connects TRBV5-1 to TRBJ1-5, with D hard to call. The CDR3 contains 15 residues. The germline V and J ends were trimmed by 0 bases and 7 bases, with 14 bases remaining between them. Germline values: CDR1 SGHRS, CDR2 YFSETQ. CDR3 amino acids: CASSLAGEGGQPQHF. The CDR3, as DNA: TGCGCCAGCAGCTTGGCCGGGGAAGGAGGGCAGCCCCAGCATTTT.

This clonotype was counted a few times. This chain links TRBV12-3 or TRBV12-4 with TRBJ2-3; D gene ambiguous. Trimming pared 6 bases from V and 1 base from J, leaving 14 bases between. The CDR3 has 15 residues. The CDR3 nucleotides are TGTGCCAGCAGGGTGGGAATTGTGGGCACAGATACGCAGTATTTT. Residues: CASRVGIVGTDTQYF.

This clonotype has only a few counts. This chain joins TRBV20-1 and TRBJ1-2; unclear D gene. Germline V lookup: CDR1 DFQATT, CDR2 SNEGSKA (reference sequence). V was shortened by 1 base and J by 4 bases, with 10 bases between the two germline ends. The CDR3 spans 13 residues. CDR3 sequence reads: CSARVEGSYGYTF. CDR3 bases: TGCAGTGCTAGAGTTGAAGGGAGCTATGGCTACACCTTC.

This clonotype occurred a few times. The chain recombines TRBV7-2 with TRBJ2-5; 9 bases map to TRBD2. This CDR3 region has 16 residues. Germline trimming cut 4 bases from V and 1 base from J; bases unmatched to any gene: 7. Looked up from germline, CDR1 is SGHTA and CDR2 is FQGNSA. The CDR3 sequence is CASSWNGGLAQETQYF. The CDR3 DNA sequence: TGTGCCAGCAGCTGGAATGGGGGACTAGCCCAAGAGACCCAGTACTTC.

This clonotype has a handful of counts. The chain is built from TRBV5-1 and TRBJ2-1; D is ambiguous. V was cut by 1 base and J by 7 bases, with 9 bases left in between. CDR3 length: 13 amino acids. From germline, CDR1 is SGHRS and CDR2 YFSETQ. The CDR3 bases are TGCGCCAGCAGCTTGCAGATGAGAAATGAGCAGTTCTTC. As protein: CASSLQMRNEQFF.

The J gene is TRBJ1-5, the V gene TRBV6-2 or TRBV6-3; D remains ambiguous. Trimming took off 0 bases at V and 6 bases at J, with 6 bases between the two ends. The length of the CDR3 is 13 residues. The germline CDR1 and CDR2 sequences are MNHEY and SVGEGT. CDR3 sequence (DNA): TGTGCCAGCAGTTACTCGGGTATTCAGCCCCAGCATTTT. This gives the protein CASSYSGIQPQHF.